The sequence of this T cell receptor (beta chain) was determined in a study of cytomegalovirus exposure and HLA in healthy donors. Study outcomes and limitations: Many donors carried some public TCRs, although rarity characterized most TCR sequences. Among the CMV-associated chains, a few were confirmed in vitro as specific for CMV antigens.

V was pared by 6 bases and J by 3 bases, with 14 bases of the junction left unmatched. Germline CDR1 SNHLY, CDR2 FYNNEI. CDR3 size: 16 residues. The donors were part of the roughly 130-subject validation cohort, which stood apart from the roughly 700-subject first cohort. Produced via immunoSEQ multiplex PCR; TCRdb's table is partial and in-frame only. The sample carries 120,000 or so clones, around 89% recorded once. Of note for this clone: The antigen remains undetermined.

Material: PBMCs. This clonotype was obtained from a young man in good health and CMV-seronegative. The V gene is TRBV2, the J gene TRBJ2-7; 7 bases are shared with TRBD1. The CDR3 sequence is CASRAEQGNFGYEQYF. CDR3 nucleotide sequence: TGTGCCAGCAGGGCAGAACAGGGGAACTTTGGCTACGAGCAGTACTTC.